This T cell receptor beta chain was sequenced during a study of T-cell memory formation after mild COVID-19. Whole-study findings and limits: CD4+ clones that contracted lay mainly in CM and EM; CD8+ ones lay in EMRA.

Barcoded TCR alpha and TCR beta cDNA libraries with UMIs came from 5'RACE using constant-segment primers. Via MiXCR, TCRdb re-called the 5' RACE reads, giving one row per CDR3 protein. The sample has 350,000 to 500,000 distinct CDR3 sequences; roughly 20% are singletons. As for this clonotype: Its antigen is undetermined.

This CDR3 is built from 12 residues. V lost 2 bases and J lost 12; bases outside the gene matches: 4. CDR1 and CDR2 from the germline V gene are SGHTA and FQGNSA. Sequencing used PBMCs or a T cell subset sorted from them (not recorded which). This TCR was recovered from an adult woman who had mild COVID-19 (a few samples of this study predate the infection). Cell type and time point are not known. This rearrangement joins TRBV7-2 to TRBJ2-1; 7 nucleotides line up with TRBD2. CDR3 sequence: CASSLWRERQFF. CDR3 in DNA: TGTGCCAGCAGCTTATGGCGGGAGCGGCAGTTCTTC.